This TCR beta chain was sequenced during a study of blood T cell repertoires in COVID-19. Study details: The United States, Italy and Spain were the sources of the acute and convalescent COVID-19 samples. The analysed material was cDNA or gDNA that came from T cells, B-cell-depleted T cells, or PBMCs.

Original analysis: The assay estimated nucleated cells by amplifying reference gene primers. Repertoires were generated with immunoSEQ multiplex PCR, while TCRdb's copy carries only in-frame clones and drops some. V and J calls and clone size are copied from that table; D and trimming were computed from the DNA. Of over 350,000 clones listed, around nine tenths were seen once; the top ten hold roughly 4%. CDR1 is SGHTA and CDR2 is FQGTGA in the germline V gene. The CDR3 is 13 residues long. The ends were cut back, 2 bases at V and 8 bases at J, with 12 bases in the middle. The genes are TRBV7-3 and TRBJ1-2; tentatively, D is TRBD1 (5 bases). The source of this sequence is a woman between 25 and 40 years old with acute or convalescent COVID-19. Material: peripheral blood. Written as DNA, the CDR3 is TGTGCCAGCAGCTTACCCGGGGGTGGAGGCTACACCTTC. Translated: CASSLPGGGGYTF.